This T cell receptor beta chain is from a study of blood T cell repertoires in COVID-19. Turning to the study itself: Sites in the United States, Italy and Spain provided acute and convalescent COVID-19 samples. PBMCs, B-cell-depleted T cells, or T cells were the source of the cDNA or gDNA that made up the material.

In the study's own analysis: Reference gene primer amplification yielded estimated nucleated cell counts. The table came from immunoSEQ multiplex PCR; TCRdb's copy has only in-frame clones and leaves some out. V and J calls and clone size are as listed in that table; D and trimming were resolved from the DNA. Of about 280,000 clones in the sample, approximately 83% were seen once. This CDR3 is built from 13 residues. CDR1 and CDR2 (germline): SGHNT, YYREEE (reference sequence). V lost 4 bases, J lost 6 bases, and 2 bases stayed unmatched. The rearrangement joins TRBV5-4 to TRBJ2-1; 9 bases map to TRBD1. The sample consisted of peripheral blood. This clonotype was sampled from a woman in her fifties or sixties who had recovered from COVID-19. The CDR3 loop is CASSIQGANEQFF. The CDR3 DNA sequence: TGTGCCAGCAGCATACAGGGGGCCAATGAGCAGTTCTTC.